Listed below are T cell receptor beta chains from one sample, sequenced in a study of blood T cells in healthy people across ages. From the 5' RACE reads, TCRdb called clonotypes with MiXCR, one entry per CDR3 protein. Of hundreds of thousands of distinct CDR3 sequences listed, about 32% are singletons. Specimen: blood. The origin of the receptors is a woman of 80 years or more in good health. The CDR3 runs from the conserved cysteine through the conserved F or W. A D gene is named only where the DNA matches it firmly. Part of the rows lack a size; the others show once, few, many or a class for expanded clones.

D: .
size: few
V: TRBV4-2
J: TRBJ1-5
CDR3: CASSQVLDRPQHF
DNA: TGTGCCAGCAGCCAAGTTCTGGATCGGCCCCAGCATTTT

D: TRBD2
size: many
V: TRBV10-3
J: TRBJ2-5
CDR3: CAISDGGLAGGVQETQYF
DNA: TGTGCCATCAGTGATGGGGGACTAGCGGGGGGAGTCCAAGAGACCCAGTACTTC

D: .
size: .
V: TRBV7-2
J: TRBJ1-5
CDR3: CASSLTQEQPQHF
DNA: TGTGCCAGCAGCTTAACACAGGAGCAGCCCCAGCATTTT

D: TRBD2
size: many
V: TRBV20-1
J: TRBJ2-5
CDR3: CSATAGTSDVGETQYF
DNA: TGCAGTGCTACAGCCGGGACTAGCGACGTGGGGGAGACCCAGTACTTC

D: .
size: few
V: TRBV12-3/TRBV12-4
J: TRBJ1-1
CDR3: CASSYWYAEVAFF
DNA: TGTGCCAGCAGTTACTGGTACGCTGAGGTGGCTTTCTTT

D: .
size: many
V: TRBV7-2
J: TRBJ2-1
CDR3: CASSLGREVDEQFF
DNA: TGTGCCAGCAGCTTAGGCAGGGAGGTCGATGAGCAGTTCTTC

D: .
size: .
V: TRBV20-1
J: TRBJ1-1
CDR3: CSARPGATTEAFF
DNA: TGCAGTGCTAGACCGGGGGCGACCACTGAAGCTTTCTTT

D: TRBD1
size: .
V: TRBV20-1
J: TRBJ1-1
CDR3: CSAQGARTEAFF
DNA: TGCAGTGCACAGGGGGCGAGAACTGAAGCCTTCTTT

D: .
size: many
V: TRBV24-1
J: TRBJ1-2
CDR3: CATGTRTGGGYTF
DNA: TGTGCCACCGGCACACGGACGGGTGGTGGCTACACCTTC

D: .
size: many
V: TRBV20-1
J: TRBJ2-5
CDR3: CSAPGVLQETQYF
DNA: TGCAGTGCTCCCGGCGTGCTACAAGAGACCCAGTACTTC

D: .
size: .
V: TRBV6-1
J: TRBJ2-7
CDR3: CASTAGRSYEQYF
DNA: TGTGCCAGCACCGCAGGACGCTCCTACGAGCAGTACTTC

D: .
size: many
V: TRBV7-2
J: TRBJ2-3
CDR3: CASSLVPDQWKYF
DNA: TGTGCCAGCAGCTTAGTCCCGGACCAATGGAAGTATTTT

D: .
size: many
V: TRBV28
J: TRBJ2-4
CDR3: CASRGGGKGKNIQYF
DNA: TGTGCCAGCAGGGGAGGGGGTAAAGGCAAAAACATTCAGTACTTC

D: .
size: many
V: TRBV2
J: TRBJ2-5
CDR3: CASSLGRIESSEYF
DNA: TGTGCCAGCAGCCTGGGCCGAATCGAGAGTAGTGAGTACTTC